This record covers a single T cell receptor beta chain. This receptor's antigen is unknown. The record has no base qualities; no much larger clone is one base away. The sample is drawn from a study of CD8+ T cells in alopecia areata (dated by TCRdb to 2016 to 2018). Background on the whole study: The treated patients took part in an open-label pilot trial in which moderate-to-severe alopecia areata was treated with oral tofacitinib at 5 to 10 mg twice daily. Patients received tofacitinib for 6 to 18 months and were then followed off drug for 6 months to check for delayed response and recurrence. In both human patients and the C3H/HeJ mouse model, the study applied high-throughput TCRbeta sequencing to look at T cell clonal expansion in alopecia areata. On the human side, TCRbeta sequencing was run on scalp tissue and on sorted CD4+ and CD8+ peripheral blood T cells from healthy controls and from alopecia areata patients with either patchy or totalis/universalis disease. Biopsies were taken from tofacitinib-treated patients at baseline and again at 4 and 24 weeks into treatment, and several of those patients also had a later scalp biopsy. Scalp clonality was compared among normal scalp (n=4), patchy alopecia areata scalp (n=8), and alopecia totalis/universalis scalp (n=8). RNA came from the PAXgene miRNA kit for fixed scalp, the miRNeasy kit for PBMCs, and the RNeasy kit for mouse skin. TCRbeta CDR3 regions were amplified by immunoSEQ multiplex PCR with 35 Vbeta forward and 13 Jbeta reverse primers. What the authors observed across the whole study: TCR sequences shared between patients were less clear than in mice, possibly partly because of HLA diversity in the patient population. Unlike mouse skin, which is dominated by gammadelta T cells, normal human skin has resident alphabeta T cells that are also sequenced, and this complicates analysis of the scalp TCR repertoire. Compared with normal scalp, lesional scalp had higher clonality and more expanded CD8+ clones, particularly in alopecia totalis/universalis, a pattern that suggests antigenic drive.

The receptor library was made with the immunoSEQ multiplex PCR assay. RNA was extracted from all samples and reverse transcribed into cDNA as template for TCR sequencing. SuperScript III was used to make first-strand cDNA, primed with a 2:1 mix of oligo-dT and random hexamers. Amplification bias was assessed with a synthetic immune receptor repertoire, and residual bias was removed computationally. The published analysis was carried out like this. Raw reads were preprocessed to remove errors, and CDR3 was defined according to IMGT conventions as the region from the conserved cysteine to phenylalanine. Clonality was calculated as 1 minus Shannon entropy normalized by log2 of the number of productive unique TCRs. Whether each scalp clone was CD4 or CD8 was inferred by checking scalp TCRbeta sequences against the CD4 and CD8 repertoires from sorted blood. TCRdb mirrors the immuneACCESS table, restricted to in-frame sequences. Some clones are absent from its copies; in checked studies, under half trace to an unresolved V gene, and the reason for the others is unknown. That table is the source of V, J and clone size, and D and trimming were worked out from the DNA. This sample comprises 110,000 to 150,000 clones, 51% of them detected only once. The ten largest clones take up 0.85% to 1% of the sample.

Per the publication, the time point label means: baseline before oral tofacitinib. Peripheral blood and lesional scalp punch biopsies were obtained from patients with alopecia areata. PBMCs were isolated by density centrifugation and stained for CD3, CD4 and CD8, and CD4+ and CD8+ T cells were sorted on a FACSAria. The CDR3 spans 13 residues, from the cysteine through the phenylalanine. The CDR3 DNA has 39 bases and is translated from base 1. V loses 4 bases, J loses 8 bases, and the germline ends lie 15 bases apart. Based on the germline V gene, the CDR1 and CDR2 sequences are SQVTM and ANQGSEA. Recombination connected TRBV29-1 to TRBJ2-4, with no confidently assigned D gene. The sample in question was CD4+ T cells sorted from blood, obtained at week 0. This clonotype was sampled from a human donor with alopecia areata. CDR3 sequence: CSVVGNGRDIQYF. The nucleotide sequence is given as TGCAGCGTTGTAGGGAACGGCCGGGACATTCAGTACTTC.